This record concerns one TCR beta chain sequence. Its antigen is unidentified. Researchers built TCR beta libraries using quantitative 5'-RACE with molecular barcodes. TCRdb passed the 5' RACE reads through MiXCR, listing each CDR3 protein once. The sample gives hundreds of thousands of distinct CDR3 sequences, roughly 24% of which show up once; just over 6.5% is in the top ten. These data are taken from a study of CD8 T cells in ankylosing spondylitis. Study-wide findings and caveats: Researchers report that disease-linked clones proved CD8+ and relatively rare in peripheral blood. Disease-linked clones reportedly showed significant enrichment in matched ankylosing spondylitis synovial fluid. Made up of about eight highly homologous variants, a TCR beta motif appeared characteristic of ankylosing spondylitis blood.

CDR1 is MNHEY, CDR2 SMNVEV, per germline (reference sequence). V was pared by 5 bases and J by 6 bases, with 1 base of the junction left unmatched. The CDR3 has 14 residues. This TCR derives from a male donor with ankylosing spondylitis or in good health (not recorded which). J is TRBJ2-1 and V is TRBV27, with 13 bases aligning to TRBD2. The sample consisted of blood, either unsorted or a sorted T cell fraction (not recorded which). The CDR3 sequence is CASSGLAGANEQFF. CDR3 coding DNA: TGTGCCAGCAGTGGACTAGCGGGAGCCAATGAGCAGTTCTTC.